This passage covers 18 T cell receptor beta chains from one sample sequenced in a study of technical replicates of blood from a few donors. Profiling relied on immunoSEQ multiplex PCR, and the TCRdb table lists in-frame clones only, not all of them. This sample has just under 60,000 clones, with just under 95% found just once. The specimen sequenced was PBMCs. The receptors shown here come from a human donor in good health. Some clones in this sample may be carry-over from other donors' samples.

The V gene is TRBV5-6, the J gene TRBJ1-2, with a weak D call TRBD1 (6 bases). There are 14 residues in the CDR3. The germline gives CDR1 SGHDT, CDR2 YYEEEE. V was pared by 4 bases and J by 0 bases, with 10 bases between. The CDR3 loop reads CASSPGTTNYGYTF. The CDR3 nucleotides read TGTGCCAGCAGCCCCGGGACAACTAACTATGGCTACACCTTC.

This chain joins TRBV7-9 and TRBJ2-3; 7 nucleotides match TRBD1. J gave up 2 bases and V 3 bases, and 11 bases lay outside the gene matches. The CDR3 is 17 residues long. Germline-derived CDR1 and CDR2 are SEHNR and FQNEAQ (reference sequence). CDR3 coding DNA: TGTGCCAGCAGCTTGTCACAGGGGACATCATACACAGATACGCAGTATTTT. Its translation is CASSLSQGTSYTDTQYF.

This chain uses TRBV9 with TRBJ1-2, with D possibly being TRBD1 (5 bases). Germline loops: CDR1 SGDLS, CDR2 YYNGEE. Trimming shortened V by 9 bases and J by 0 bases, and 21 bases separated the two germline ends. The CDR3 sequence is 16 residues long. The DNA for the CDR3 is TGTGCCAACACACCTGGGGCATACCAGTCTAACTATGGCTACACCTTC. Amino acids: CANTPGAYQSNYGYTF.

The rearrangement uses TRBV11-3 and TRBJ2-2; D possibly corresponds to TRBD1 (6 bases). This CDR3 is built from 12 residues. Germline lookup yields CDR1 SGHNT and CDR2 YENEEA. Trimming shortened V by 9 bases and J by 6 bases, and 11 bases separated the two germline ends. CDR3 DNA sequence: TGTGCCAGTCAGGGGTCTGCCGGGGAGCTGTTTTTT. Encoded protein: CASQGSAGELFF.

The gene calls are TRBV5-1 and TRBJ2-3; 13 bases are shared with TRBD2. Germline V gives CDR1 SGHRS, CDR2 YFSETQ. V dropped 4 bases and J dropped 6; count of bases not matched to a gene: 11. CDR3 size: 17 residues. The CDR3 DNA reads as TGCGCCAGCAGCACGGGACTAGCGGGGATCGCGTTGGATACGCAGTATTTT. This translates into CASSTGLAGIALDTQYF.

The chain recombines TRBV7-6 with TRBJ2-7; D is possibly TRBD2 (6 bases). The CDR3 is 13 residues long. The germline V and J ends were trimmed by 5 bases and 9 bases, with 17 bases remaining between them. Germline V gene sequence: CDR1 SGHVS, CDR2 FNYEAQ. CDR3 coding DNA: TGTGCCAGCAGCGCGGACTGGCGGGGCGGGCAGTACTTC. Its protein is CASSADWRGGQYF.

The rearrangement joins TRBV12-5 to TRBJ1-1, with a possible D match to TRBD1 (6 bases). Germline lookup yields CDR1 LGHNT and CDR2 FRNRAP. V was shortened by 1 base and J by 11 bases, with 14 bases between the two germline ends. The CDR3 covers 13 residues. The CDR3 protein is CASGLDHRVQAFF. The CDR3 nucleotides are TGTGCTAGTGGTTTGGATCACAGGGTACAGGCTTTCTTT.

The V gene is TRBV7-8, the J gene TRBJ1-1; 12 nucleotides agree with TRBD1. Per germline, CDR1 SGHVS and CDR2 FQNEAQ. J was trimmed by 6 bases and V by 7 bases; bases with no gene match: 9. The CDR3 consists of 15 residues. The CDR3 loop reads CASKAGTGGFSEAFF. CDR3 sequence (DNA): TGTGCCAGCAAAGCCGGGACAGGGGGCTTCTCTGAAGCTTTCTTT. The full variable domain, with the rest looked up from reference TRBV7-8 and TRBJ1-1, is GAGVSQSPRYKVAKRGQDVALRCDPISGHVSLFWYQQALGQGPEFLTYFQNEAQLDKSGLPSDRFFAERPEGSVSTLKIQRTQQEDSAVYLCASKAGTGGFSEAFFGQGTRLTVV.

This chain uses TRBV27 with TRBJ1-1; TRBD1 matches 8 bases. After removal of 5 bases from V and 7 bases from J, the junction contained 9 bases not matched to a gene. From germline, CDR1 is MNHEY and CDR2 SMNVEV (reference sequence). The CDR3 is made up of 14 amino acids. The CDR3 DNA sequence: TGTGCCAGCAGTACCCGGACAGGGCATGTTGAAGCTTTCTTT. Protein: CASSTRTGHVEAFF.

The gene calls are TRBV7-3 and TRBJ2-2, with D perhaps TRBD1 (6 bases). Germline CDR1 and CDR2: SGHTA and FQGTGA. The V gene lost 5 bases and the J gene lost 5 bases, with 9 bases spanning the gap. The CDR3 is made up of 13 amino acids. The CDR3 sequence: CASSPQGTGELFF. The CDR3 nucleotides are TGTGCCAGCAGCCCCCAGGGGACCGGGGAGCTGTTTTTT.

The rearrangement uses TRBV7-8 and TRBJ2-1, with a possible D match to TRBD1 (6 bases). Trimming removed 5 bases at V and 5 bases at J, with 16 bases between. Germline V lookup: CDR1 SGHVS, CDR2 FQNEAQ. CDR3 size: 15 residues. The CDR3 sequence: CASSHGTRSDNEQFF. CDR3 DNA sequence: TGTGCCAGCAGCCATGGGACACGTTCCGACAATGAGCAGTTCTTC.

The chain joins TRBV5-6 to TRBJ2-2; 11 bases align to TRBD1. Germline CDR1 is SGHDT and CDR2 is YYEEEE. Trimming removed 4 bases from V and 7 bases from J; junction bases left unmatched: 9. This CDR3 spans 16 amino acids. This CDR3 is CASSQDRGLVRGELFF. The CDR3 DNA sequence: TGTGCCAGCAGCCAGGACAGGGGGCTGGTTCGCGGGGAGCTGTTTTTT.

The chain couples TRBV11-2 to TRBJ2-7; 9 bases are shared with TRBD1. Germline V gene data show CDR1 as SGHAT and CDR2 as FQNNGV. This CDR3 has 14 residues. The junction had 6 bases not matched to a gene; V was cut back by 5 bases and J by 4 bases. The CDR3 reads CASSLAQGAYEQYF. The CDR3 DNA reads as TGTGCCAGCAGCCTCGCACAGGGGGCATACGAGCAGTACTTC.

This chain links TRBV13 with TRBJ2-5, with TRBD2 identical over 10 bases. The CDR3 is 20 amino acids. V shed 5 bases and J 3 bases; nucleotides not matched to a gene: 21. From germline, CDR1 is PRHDT and CDR2 FYEKMQ (reference sequence). The CDR3 DNA reads TGTGCCAGCAGCCCCGGGCTGGGGGCTAGCGGGAGTTTTATAGAAGAGACCCAGTACTTC. Its translation is CASSPGLGASGSFIEETQYF.

This chain joins TRBV5-4 and TRBJ2-3, with 8 bases identical to TRBD1. Germline V gene lookup returns CDR1 SGHNT and CDR2 YYREEE (reference sequence). After removal of 1 base from V and 4 bases from J, the junction contained 5 bases not matched to a gene. This CDR3 is built from 15 residues. The CDR3 DNA sequence: TGTGCCAGCAGCTTGTGGCAGGGGGCAGCAGATACGCAGTATTTT. Translated, it gives CASSLWQGAADTQYF.

The CDR3 protein is CASSNHGGEQYF. In DNA form, the CDR3 reads TGTGCCAGCAGCAATCACGGTGGCGAGCAGTACTTC. V usage is TRBV7-6 and J usage is TRBJ2-7, with no clear D. The germline V gene encodes CDR1 SGHVS and CDR2 FNYEAQ. This CDR3 is built from 12 residues. Trimming took 5 bases from V and 6 from J, leaving 11 bases between them.

The gene calls are TRBV29-1 and TRBJ2-5; 8 positions match TRBD1. Germline lookup yields CDR1 SQVTM and CDR2 ANQGSEA. Losses at the gene ends were 1 base for V and 9 bases for J; bases not matched to a gene: 10. This CDR3 has 14 residues. The CDR3 region has the DNA TGCAGCGTTGAAGCGCCAGGGGGCCTTTGGGCCCAGTACTTC. Translation: CSVEAPGGLWAQYF. The variable domain in full, completed from reference TRBV29-1 and TRBJ2-5, reads SAVISQKPSRDICQRGTSLTIQCQVDSQVTMMFWYRQQPGQSLTLIATANQGSEATYESGFVIDKFPISRPNLTFSTLTVSNMSPEDSSIYLCSVEAPGGLWAQYFGPGTRLLVL.

The chain uses TRBV5-5 and TRBJ2-1; tentatively, D is TRBD2 (5 bases). The CDR3 has 15 amino acids. Per the germline V gene, CDR1 is SGHKS and CDR2 is YYEKEE (reference sequence). Trimming pared 2 bases from V and 6 bases from J, leaving 15 bases between. The CDR3 sequence is CASSFGLARTNEQFF. DNA for the CDR3: TGTGCCAGCAGCTTCGGTCTAGCCAGAACCAATGAGCAGTTCTTC.